A selection of T cell receptor beta chains follows, all from one sample in a study of blood T cell repertoires in COVID-19. Some clones are missing from TCRdb's copy, which holds only in-frame ones; the method was immunoSEQ multiplex PCR. This sample has about 26,000 clones, with less than 90% found just once. Sequenced input: peripheral blood. Receptors were obtained from a man aged 65 to 85 with active COVID-19. CDR3s include the opening cysteine and the closing phenylalanine or tryptophan. The D gene is left open where the match is weak. A row's size may be missing; if present it is once, few, many or a size class.

J gene | D gene | V gene | clone size | CDR3 protein | CDR3 DNA
TRBJ1-2 | NA | TRBV5-6 | NA | CASSLAGQFGYGYTF | TGTGCCAGCAGCTTGGCCGGACAGTTTGGCTATGGCTACACCTTC
TRBJ2-3 | NA | TRBV19 | NA | CASNRGGGQGDTQYF | TGTGCCAGTAATCGTGGGGGGGGCCAAGGAGATACGCAGTATTTT
TRBJ1-6 | NA | TRBV7-6 | NA | CASSLSRTVNNSPLHF | TGTGCCAGCAGCTTAAGTCGGACAGTGAATAATTCACCCCTCCACTTT
TRBJ1-1 | TRBD1 | TRBV19 | NA | CASRPGQGTEAFF | TGTGCCAGTCGACCGGGACAGGGGACTGAAGCTTTCTTT
TRBJ1-3 | TRBD1 | TRBV6-2/TRBV6-3 | NA | CASSYDGTGYILPSGNTIYF | TGTGCCAGCAGTTATGACGGGACAGGGTACATTTTACCCTCTGGAAACACCATATATTTT
TRBJ2-6 | TRBD1 | TRBV15 | NA | CATSKQGGAGANVLTF | TGTGCCACCAGCAAACAGGGGGGCGCTGGGGCCAACGTCCTGACTTTC
TRBJ1-1 | TRBD1 | TRBV18 | NA | CASSPPGQELPRAFF | TGTGCCAGCTCACCACCGGGACAGGAGTTACCTCGGGCTTTCTTT
TRBJ2-5 | NA | TRBV5-1 | NA | CASSTTQGRKETQYF | TGCGCCAGCAGCACCACTCAGGGTAGGAAGGAGACCCAGTACTTC
TRBJ1-6 | NA | TRBV5-4 | once | CASSPIGGASSPLHF | TGTGCCAGCAGCCCCATCGGGGGGGCGAGTTCACCCCTCCACTTT
TRBJ2-7 | TRBD1 | TRBV6-1 | NA | CASSENRGRNEQYF | TGTGCCAGCAGTGAAAACAGGGGTCGCAACGAGCAGTACTTC
TRBJ2-7 | TRBD1 | TRBV27 | few | CASSPWDRVYEQYF | TGTGCCAGCAGTCCCTGGGACAGGGTCTACGAGCAGTACTTC
TRBJ2-1 | NA | TRBV7-2 | NA | CASSLWLSSHNEQFF | TGTGCCAGCAGCTTATGGCTTTCCTCACACAATGAGCAGTTCTTC
TRBJ1-3 | TRBD1 | TRBV2 | NA | CASSPGQGSSGNTIYF | TGTGCCAGCAGTCCGGGACAGGGGAGCTCTGGAAACACCATATATTTT
TRBJ1-2 | NA | TRBV4-2 | NA | CASSQDWGQVRRGYTF | TGTGCCAGCAGCCAAGATTGGGGTCAGGTCAGGAGGGGCTACACCTTC
TRBJ1-1 | NA | TRBV11-2 | once | CASSLGILNTEAFF | TGTGCCAGCAGCTTAGGTATCTTGAACACTGAAGCTTTCTTT
TRBJ2-3 | NA | TRBV7-9 | NA | CASRGGGTDTQYF | TGTGCCAGCAGGGGCGGGGGCACAGATACGCAGTATTTT
TRBJ1-2 | TRBD1 | TRBV29-1 | NA | CSVAGQGYGYTF | TGCAGCGTTGCGGGACAGGGCTATGGCTACACCTTC
TRBJ2-7 | NA | TRBV27 | NA | CASSLSSVWEQYF | TGTGCCAGCAGTTTAAGTAGCGTTTGGGAGCAGTACTTC
TRBJ2-5 | NA | TRBV2 | NA | CASSDQLEAGETQYF | TGTGCCAGCAGTGATCAACTGGAGGCGGGGGAGACCCAGTACTTC
TRBJ1-1 | NA | TRBV6-1 | NA | CASREGGQVTEAFF | TGTGCCAGCAGAGAGGGGGGGCAAGTCACTGAAGCTTTCTTT
TRBJ2-1 | TRBD2 | TRBV7-9 | NA | CASSPVAGRGNEQFF | TGTGCCAGCAGCCCAGTGGCAGGGCGGGGGAATGAGCAGTTCTTC
TRBJ2-2 | TRBD2 | TRBV15 | NA | CATSRAVSGGAAGELFF | TGTGCCACCAGCAGAGCGGTTTCGGGGGGGGCCGCCGGGGAGCTGTTTTTT
TRBJ2-5 | NA | TRBV15 | NA | CATSRDTAGNVETQYF | TGTGCCACCAGCAGAGACACCGCAGGGAATGTGGAGACCCAGTACTTC
TRBJ1-1 | NA | TRBV5-1 | NA | CASSPWGGTNTEAFF | TGCGCCAGCAGCCCCTGGGGAGGGACGAACACTGAAGCTTTCTTT
TRBJ1-2 | NA | TRBV4-1 | NA | CASSQTATVNYGYTF | TGCGCCAGCAGCCAAACCGCGACAGTTAACTATGGCTACACCTTC
TRBJ2-1 | NA | TRBV5-8 | NA | CASSLVLTEQFF | TGTGCCAGCAGCTTGGTGCTAACTGAGCAGTTCTTC
TRBJ2-1 | TRBD1 | TRBV28 | NA | CASLTGQGLGYEQFF | TGTGCCAGCCTTACTGGACAGGGGCTTGGGTATGAGCAGTTCTTC
TRBJ1-2 | NA | TRBV19 | NA | CASSSAGWHYGYTF | TGTGCCAGTAGTAGTGCAGGGTGGCACTATGGCTACACCTTC
TRBJ2-4 | TRBD1 | TRBV2 | NA | CASRATYQGEAKNIQYF | TGTGCCAGCAGGGCAACCTATCAGGGGGAAGCCAAAAACATTCAGTACTTC
TRBJ2-7 | TRBD1 | TRBV7-9 | NA | CASSPTGWHEQYF | TGTGCCAGCAGCCCGACAGGGTGGCACGAGCAGTACTTC
TRBJ1-2 | NA | TRBV12-5 | NA | CASGLGDTGPGGYTF | TGTGCTAGTGGTTTGGGGGATACAGGGCCGGGTGGCTACACCTTC
TRBJ1-5 | NA | TRBV21-1 | once | CASSKVSDQPQHF | TGTGCCAGCAGCAAAGTGTCGGATCAGCCCCAGCATTTT
TRBJ2-1 | NA | TRBV7-9 | NA | CASSGGRGYNEQFF | TGTGCCAGCAGCGGCGGCAGGGGCTACAATGAGCAGTTCTTC
TRBJ2-5 | NA | TRBV2 | NA | CASGTWGDQETQYF | TGTGCCAGTGGAACGTGGGGGGACCAAGAGACCCAGTACTTC
TRBJ1-4 | TRBD1 | TRBV27 | once | CASSPGQGYEKLFF | TGTGCCAGCAGCCCCGGACAGGGGTACGAAAAACTGTTTTTT
TRBJ2-1 | TRBD2 | TRBV7-2 | NA | CASSLVAGGYNEQFF | TGTGCCAGCAGCTTAGTAGCGGGGGGGTACAATGAGCAGTTCTTC
TRBJ1-5 | NA | TRBV6-5 | few | CASRLSSGGNQPQHF | TGTGCCAGCAGATTGTCCTCGGGGGGCAATCAGCCCCAGCATTTT
TRBJ2-7 | NA | TRBV3-1/TRBV3-2 | NA | CASSQVPGHYEQYF | TGTGCCAGCAGCCAAGTCCCTGGACACTACGAGCAGTACTTC
TRBJ2-2 | NA | TRBV7-2 | NA | CASSLLTGMNTGELFF | TGTGCCAGCAGCCTATTGACAGGAATGAACACCGGGGAGCTGTTTTTT
TRBJ2-1 | TRBD2 | TRBV10-2 | NA | CASSGPSLAGGRYNEQFF | TGCGCCAGCAGTGGTCCCTCCCTAGCGGGGGGGCGATACAATGAGCAGTTCTTC
TRBJ1-2 | NA | TRBV30 | NA | CAWSVLAGPYGYTF | TGTGCCTGGAGTGTACTAGCAGGCCCCTATGGCTACACCTTC
TRBJ2-2 | TRBD2 | TRBV20-1 | NA | CSAAGDGELFF | TGCAGTGCTGCGGGGGACGGGGAGCTGTTTTTT